Included here is one T cell receptor beta chain sequence, with context. Antigen unknown. The assay was run at survey level. Sequenced by immunoSEQ multiplex PCR; TCRdb stores in-frame clones only, minus some. This repertoire shows about 60,000 clones, more than 75% found once; its top ten account for over 1.3%. V dropped 1 base and J dropped 5 bases, with 8 bases sitting between them. The CDR3 spans 13 residues. Germline CDR1 is SGHTA and CDR2 is FQGTGA. Control subjects, colonoscoped for suspected IBD, had macroscopically and histologically normal endoscopy. The data belong to a study of pediatric ulcerative colitis. General study points: Two rectal clonotypes were found only in ulcerative colitis patients, all of them.

The sequence came from a boy aged 10-17 years who was a control in a study of pediatric ulcerative colitis. The chain combines TRBV7-3 with TRBJ1-1; no clear D. The specimen was blood. The CDR3 nucleotides are TGTGCCAGCAGCTTAAACCGGGTGACTGAAGCTTTCTTT. It specifies CASSLNRVTEAFF.